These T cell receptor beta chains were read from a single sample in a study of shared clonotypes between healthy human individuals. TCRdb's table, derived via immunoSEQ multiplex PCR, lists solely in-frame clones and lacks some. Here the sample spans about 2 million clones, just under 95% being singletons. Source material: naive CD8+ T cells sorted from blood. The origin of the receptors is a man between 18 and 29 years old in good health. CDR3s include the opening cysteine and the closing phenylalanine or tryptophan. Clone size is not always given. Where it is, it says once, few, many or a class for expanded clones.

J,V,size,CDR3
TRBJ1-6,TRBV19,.,CASTLVGDLNSPLHF
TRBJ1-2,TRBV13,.,CASSLGSLYGYTF
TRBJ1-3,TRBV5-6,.,CASSSGAGNTIYF
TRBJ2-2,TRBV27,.,CASSLTPVNTGELFF
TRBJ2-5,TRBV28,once,CASSLRQGGAETQYF
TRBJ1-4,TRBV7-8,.,CASSLAWPADNEKLFF
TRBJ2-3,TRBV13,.,CASSLELAGDTQYF
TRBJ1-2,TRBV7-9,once,CASSLDAGSHGYTF
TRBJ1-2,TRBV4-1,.,CASSLEADYGYTF
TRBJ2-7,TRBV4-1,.,CASSQEGAGIIYEQYF
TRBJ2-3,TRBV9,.,CASSVEGGDSTDTQYF
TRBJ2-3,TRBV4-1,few,CASSQLAGSTDTQYF
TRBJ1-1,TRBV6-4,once,CASSDGTGHEAFF
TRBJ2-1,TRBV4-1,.,CASSQEGLAGPSSYNEQFF
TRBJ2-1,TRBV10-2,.,CASSEGSGASSYNEQFF
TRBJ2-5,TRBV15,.,CATSRGTGQETQYF
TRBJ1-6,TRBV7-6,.,CASSSDDRGDSPLHF
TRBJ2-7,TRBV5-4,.,CASSAYRGSYEQYF
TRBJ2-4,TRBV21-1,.,CASSKAFDRETSGRLAKNIQYF
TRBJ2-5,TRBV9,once,CASSVGQGGETQYF
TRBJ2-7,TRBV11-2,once,CASSFEGGRLYEQYF
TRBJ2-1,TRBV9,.,CASRGTAVEQFF
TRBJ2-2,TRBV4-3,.,CASSPYSSSELFF
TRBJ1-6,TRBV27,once,CASSFGGSGSPLHF
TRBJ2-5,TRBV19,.,CASSRRAGGPQETQYF
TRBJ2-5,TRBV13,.,CASSFALIETQYF
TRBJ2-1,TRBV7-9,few,CASSPPLGNEQFF
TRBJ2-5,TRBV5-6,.,CASSLAYDQETQYF
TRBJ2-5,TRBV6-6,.,CASRKPGIQETQYF
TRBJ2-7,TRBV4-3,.,CASSRYLLTGDEQYF
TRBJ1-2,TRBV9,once,CASSTRTDGFYYGYTF
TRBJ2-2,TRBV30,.,CAWSSPGGELFF
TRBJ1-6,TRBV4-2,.,CASSQDGGGISPLHF
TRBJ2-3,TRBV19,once,CASSRQGDTQYF
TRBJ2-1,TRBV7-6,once,CASSLDGSPYNEQFF
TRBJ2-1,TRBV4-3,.,CASSQDPLAGGDNEQFF
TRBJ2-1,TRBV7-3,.,CASSLTGSSYNEQFF
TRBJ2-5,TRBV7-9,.,CASSSPLFETQYF
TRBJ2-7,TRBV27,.,CASSLSSGTLSYEQYF
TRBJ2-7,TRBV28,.,CASGTGSGDGEQYF
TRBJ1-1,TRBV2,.,CASAGAGTEAFF
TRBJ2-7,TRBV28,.,CASSQASVTYEQYF
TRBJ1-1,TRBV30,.,CAWSGIGATEAFF
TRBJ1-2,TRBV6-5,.,CASSYSGTYGYTF
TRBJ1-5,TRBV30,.,CAWSHHGGQPQHF
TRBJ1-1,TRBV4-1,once,CASSQVMTGGTPAFF
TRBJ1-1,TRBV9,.,CASSVSPVEGGTEAFF
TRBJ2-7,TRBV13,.,CASSLGATYEQYF
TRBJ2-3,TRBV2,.,CASSEAVGSTDTQYF
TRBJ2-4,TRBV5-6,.,CASSSWGNGEAKNIQYF
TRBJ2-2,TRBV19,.,CASSTGTATNTGELFF
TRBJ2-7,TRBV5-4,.,CASSVDRSSYEQYF
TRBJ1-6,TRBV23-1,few,CASSPGQGNSPLHF